The 7 T cell receptor beta chains reported below all come from one sample, sequenced in a study of OX40 agonist ivuxolimab in advanced cancers. Sequencing used immunoSEQ multiplex PCR; TCRdb keeps in-frame clones, though not all of them. The sample lists 77,000 or so clones, 80% to 95% seen once, with less than 0.55% in the top ten. The specimen was CD4+ or CD8+ T cells sorted from blood, collected in a trial of the OX40 agonist ivuxolimab. These receptors came from an adult with an advanced solid tumor such as melanoma, head and neck, liver or kidney cancer.

The chain combines TRBV19 with TRBJ2-5; 13 bases map to TRBD2. J was trimmed by 5 bases and V by 5 bases; bases with no gene match: 5. The CDR3 covers 15 residues. Germline values: CDR1 LNHDA, CDR2 SQIVND (reference sequence). In DNA, the CDR3 is TGTGCCAGTAGTGTACTAGCGGGAGGGCCGGAGACCCAGTACTTC. This gives the protein CASSVLAGGPETQYF. The complete variable domain, with remaining parts taken from reference TRBV19 and TRBJ2-5, reads DGGITQSPKYLFRKEGQNVTLSCEQNLNHDAMYWYRQDPGQGLRLIYYSQIVNDFQKGDIAEGYSVSREKKESFPLTVTSAQKNPTAFYLCASSVLAGGPETQYFGPGTRLLVL.

V is TRBV19 and J is TRBJ2-7, with D perhaps matching TRBD2 (6 bases). CDR3 length equals 15 residues. The germline V gene has CDR1 LNHDA and CDR2 SQIVND (reference sequence). V lost 0 bases, J lost 2 bases, and 11 bases lay in between. The CDR3 spells CASSIESGGTYEQYF. The CDR3 region has the DNA TGTGCCAGTAGTATAGAATCCGGGGGAACCTACGAGCAGTACTTC.

The genes are TRBV11-3 and TRBJ2-1; 9 nucleotides agree with TRBD2. Germline CDR1 reads SGHNT; CDR2 reads YENEEA. J was trimmed by 3 bases and V by 5 bases; bases with no gene match: 5. The CDR3 is made up of 15 amino acids. CDR3: CASSLLAGNYNEQFF. CDR3 bases: TGTGCCAGCAGCCTCCTAGCGGGGAACTACAATGAGCAGTTCTTC.

J is TRBJ2-5 and V is TRBV4-1, with 7 bases matching TRBD2. J was trimmed by 5 bases and V by 4 bases; bases with no gene match: 7. The CDR3 runs 14 residues. The germline gives CDR1 MGHRA, CDR2 YSYEKL. CDR3 amino acids: CASSRTGLGETQYF. The CDR3 region has the DNA TGCGCCAGCAGCCGCACCGGACTAGGGGAGACCCAGTACTTC.

The V and J genes are TRBV28 and TRBJ1-1; no clear D. CDR1 and CDR2 from the germline V gene are MDHEN and SYDVKM. The CDR3 spans 14 residues. The V gene lost 3 bases and the J gene lost 4 bases, with 12 bases spanning the gap. CDR3 sequence (DNA): TGTGCCAGCAGTTTTTTGAAAGCTAGCACTGAAGCTTTCTTT. Its translation is CASSFLKASTEAFF.

The sample holds a few counts of this clone. V and J are TRBV6-5 and TRBJ1-2; no reliable D call. This CDR3 spans 13 amino acids. Germline-derived CDR1 and CDR2 are MNHEY and SVGAGI. With 0 bases removed from V and 7 bases from J, the gap between germline ends came to 9 bases. The CDR3 region is CASSYSVGLGYTF. CDR3 bases: TGTGCCAGCAGTTACTCGGTGGGCCTTGGCTACACCTTC.

V usage is TRBV5-6 and J usage is TRBJ2-2; no definite D call. Looked up from germline, CDR1 is SGHDT and CDR2 is YYEEEE. Trimming shortened V by 1 base and J by 4 bases, and 5 bases separated the two germline ends. This CDR3 is 13 amino acids long. The CDR3 reads CASSLTSTGELFF. In nucleotides, the CDR3 is TGTGCCAGCAGCTTGACCTCCACCGGGGAGCTGTTTTTT. The full variable domain, its missing parts supplied by reference TRBV5-6 and TRBJ2-2, is DAGVTQSPTHLIKTRGQQVTLRCSPKSGHDTVSWYQQALGQGPQFIFQYYEEEERQRGNFPDRFSGHQFPNYSSELNVNALLLGDSALYLCASSLTSTGELFFGEGSRLTVL.